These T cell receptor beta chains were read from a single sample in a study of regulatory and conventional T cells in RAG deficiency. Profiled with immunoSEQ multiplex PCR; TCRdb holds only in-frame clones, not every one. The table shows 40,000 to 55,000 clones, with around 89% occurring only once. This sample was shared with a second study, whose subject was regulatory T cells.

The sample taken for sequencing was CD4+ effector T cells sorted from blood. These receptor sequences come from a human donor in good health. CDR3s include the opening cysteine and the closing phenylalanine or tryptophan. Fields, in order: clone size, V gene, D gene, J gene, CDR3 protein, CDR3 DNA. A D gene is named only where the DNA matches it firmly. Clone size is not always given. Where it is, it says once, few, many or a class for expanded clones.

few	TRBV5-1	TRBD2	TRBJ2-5	CASSLEPRGDPYQETQYF	TGCGCCAGCAGCTTGGAACCCCGGGGGGACCCGTACCAAGAGACCCAGTACTTC
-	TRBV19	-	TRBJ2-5	CASSTGGERETQYF	TGTGCCAGTAGTACCGGAGGGGAACGGGAGACCCAGTACTTC
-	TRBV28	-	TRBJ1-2	CASSPSSHFGGYTF	TGTGCCAGCAGCCCTTCTAGCCATTTCGGAGGCTACACCTTC
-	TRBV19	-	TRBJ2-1	CASTGASYNEQFF	TGTGCCAGTACGGGGGCCTCCTACAATGAGCAGTTCTTC
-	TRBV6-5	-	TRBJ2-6	CASSRGFSGANVLTF	TGTGCCAGCAGCCGGGGATTCTCTGGGGCCAACGTCCTGACTTTC
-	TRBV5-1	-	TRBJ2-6	CASSGTISGANVLTF	TGCGCCAGCAGCGGGACCATCTCTGGGGCCAACGTCCTGACTTTC
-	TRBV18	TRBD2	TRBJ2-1	CASSPTAGLAGSYNEQFF	TGTGCCAGCTCACCAACGGCGGGACTAGCGGGGTCGTACAATGAGCAGTTCTTC
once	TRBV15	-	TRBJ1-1	CATSRDRGRGGLEAFF	TGTGCCACCAGCAGAGATAGAGGAAGGGGAGGGCTTGAAGCTTTCTTT
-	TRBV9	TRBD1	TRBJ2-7	CASSVGGTGGYEQYF	TGTGCCAGCAGCGTAGGCGGGACAGGGGGCTACGAGCAGTACTTC
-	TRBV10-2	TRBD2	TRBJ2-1	CASSDGWREAVF	TGCGCCAGCAGTGACGGGTGGCGGGAGGCCGTCTTC
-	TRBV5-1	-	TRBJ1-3	CASSLGVGRGSGNTIYF	TGCGCCAGCAGCTTGGGCGTGGGCAGGGGCTCTGGAAACACCATATATTTT
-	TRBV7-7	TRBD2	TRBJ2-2	CASSLGAGGDTGELFF	TGTGCTAGCAGCTTAGGAGCGGGGGGCGACACCGGGGAGCTGTTTTTT
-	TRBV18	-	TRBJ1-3	CASSEGIDFGNTIYF	TGTGCCAGCTCTGAAGGGATAGACTTCGGAAACACCATATATTTT
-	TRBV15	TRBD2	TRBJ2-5	CATSFPRGGEGETQYF	TGTGCCACCAGCTTCCCAAGGGGCGGGGAGGGGGAGACCCAGTACTTC
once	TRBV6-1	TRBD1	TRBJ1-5	CASSAGQGYSNQPQHF	TGTGCCAGCAGTGCCGGACAGGGGTATAGCAATCAGCCCCAGCATTTT
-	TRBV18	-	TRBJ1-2	CASSPILSSGLESYTF	TGTGCCAGCTCACCCATTCTGTCTTCAGGCCTAGAGAGCTACACCTTC
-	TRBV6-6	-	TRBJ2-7	CASSYSAGQIYEQYF	TGTGCCAGCAGTTACTCCGCCGGCCAGATCTACGAGCAGTACTTC
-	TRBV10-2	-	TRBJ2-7	CASSESGYEQYF	TGCGCCAGCAGTGAGTCCGGGTACGAGCAGTACTTC
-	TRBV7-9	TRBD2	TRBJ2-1	CASSLLPTLAGRNEQFF	TGTGCCAGCAGCTTACTGCCGACACTAGCGGGTAGGAATGAGCAGTTCTTC
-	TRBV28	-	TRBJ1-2	CASSFVADYGYTF	TGTGCCAGCAGTTTTGTCGCCGACTATGGCTACACCTTC
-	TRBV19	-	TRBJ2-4	CASSPNTAERYF	TGTGCCAGTAGCCCAAATACCGCTGAAAGGTACTTC
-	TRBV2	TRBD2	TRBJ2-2	CASSLTSGRTGELFF	TGTGCCAGCAGTTTGACTAGCGGACGTACCGGGGAGCTGTTTTTT